The 20 T cell receptor beta chains reported below all come from one sample, sequenced in a study of cytomegalovirus exposure and HLA in healthy donors. The PCR used 60 Vbeta and 13 Jbeta primers. The assay was immunoSEQ multiplex PCR, and TCRdb's table has in-frame clones only and misses some. This sample has under 150,000 clones, with approximately 75% found just once. Sequencing was performed on PBMCs. The receptor set was obtained from a male donor in good health and CMV-seronegative.

The CDR3 DNA follows: TGCGCCAGCAGCTTGGGGGGGCGCCTATATGAGCAGTTCTTC. It codes for CASSLGGRLYEQFF. This rearrangement joins TRBV5-1 to TRBJ2-1, with D possibly matching TRBD1 (6 bases). V lost 0 bases and J 8 bases, leaving 12 bases between the germline ends. The CDR3 extends over 14 amino acids. CDR1 and CDR2 (germline): SGHRS, YFSETQ.

The chain is built from TRBV6-6 and TRBJ2-1; possibly TRBD1 for D (5 bases). The CDR3 is made up of 15 amino acids. The germline V gene has CDR1 MNHNY and CDR2 SVGAGI (reference sequence). Trimming cost V 2 bases and J 4 bases, with 12 bases left between them. The CDR3 DNA is TGTGCCAGCAGTTACCTGGGGCCCGAATACAATGAGCAGTTCTTC. This codes for CASSYLGPEYNEQFF.

This chain connects TRBV4-1 to TRBJ2-1; D ambiguous. This CDR3 spans 12 amino acids. V lost 0 bases and J lost 7, with 4 bases in between. Germline CDR1 MGHRA, CDR2 YSYEKL. CDR3: CASSQDQNEQFF. CDR3 DNA sequence: TGCGCCAGCAGCCAAGATCAGAATGAGCAGTTCTTC.

The rearrangement uses TRBV11-3 and TRBJ1-1; D is unresolved. Deletions cut 0 bases from V and 1 base from J, with 12 bases between. Germline V gene lookup returns CDR1 SGHNT and CDR2 YENEEA. The CDR3 runs 16 residues. The CDR3 coding sequence is TGTGCCAGCAGCTTAGAGTTGGCCAGGCCGAACACTGAAGCTTTCTTT. It specifies CASSLELARPNTEAFF.

The V gene is TRBV19, the J gene TRBJ2-2; D may be TRBD1 (6 bases). V lost 7 bases and J lost 5, with 20 bases in between. Germline values: CDR1 LNHDA, CDR2 SQIVND (reference sequence). This CDR3 is 16 amino acids long. CDR3 residues: CASTDIGRGRTGELFF. As DNA, the CDR3 is TGTGCCAGTACCGATATAGGCAGGGGTAGGACCGGGGAGCTGTTTTTT.

This clone has more than one count but fewer than ten. The J gene is TRBJ1-1, the V gene TRBV19; D is possibly TRBD1 (6 bases). V dropped 8 bases and J dropped 5 bases, with 12 bases sitting between them. The CDR3 loop spans 12 amino acids. Germline assignment: CDR1 LNHDA and CDR2 SQIVND (reference sequence). The CDR3 loop reads CASSQGLTEAFF. The CDR3 region has the DNA TGTGCCAGTTCACAGGGATTGACTGAAGCTTTCTTT.

This CDR3 is CASTLDRGMNTEAFF. CDR3 DNA sequence: TGTGCCAGCACTCTCGACAGGGGGATGAACACTGAAGCTTTCTTT. The chain employs TRBV2 and TRBJ1-1, with 9 bases lining up with TRBD1. Germline assignment: CDR1 SNHLY and CDR2 FYNNEI. Unmatched junction bases numbered 6, after V lost 7 bases and J lost 0 bases. The CDR3 extends over 15 amino acids.

This clone has a handful of counts. The chain is built from TRBV2 and TRBJ1-5; D ambiguous. This CDR3 contains 14 residues. Per germline, CDR1 SNHLY and CDR2 FYNNEI. Trimming took off 6 bases at V and 4 bases at J, with 13 bases between the two ends. The CDR3 DNA follows: TGTGCCAGCAGGGTTGAGGGTGTAAATCAGCCCCAGCATTTT. Translated, it gives CASRVEGVNQPQHF.

V usage is TRBV11-2 and J usage is TRBJ2-1; 15 nucleotides agree with TRBD2. Germline loops: CDR1 SGHAT, CDR2 FQNNGV. V gave up 0 bases and J gave up 7 bases; unmatched junction bases: 4. CDR3 length: 17 amino acids. CDR3 DNA sequence: TGTGCCAGCAGCTTAGAGGGACTAGCGGGGGGAGGAAATGAGCAGTTCTTC. As protein: CASSLEGLAGGGNEQFF.

The chain couples TRBV7-9 to TRBJ2-3; the D gene is possibly TRBD2 (6 bases). Per germline, CDR1 SEHNR and CDR2 FQNEAQ (reference sequence). V was pared by 2 bases and J by 0 bases, with 9 bases between. CDR3 length: 15 amino acids. This CDR3 reads CASSLSGVSTDTQYF. The CDR3 DNA follows: TGTGCCAGCAGCTTATCGGGGGTGAGCACAGATACGCAGTATTTT.

This clone was detected a few times. The rearrangement uses TRBV2 and TRBJ1-5; D may be TRBD1 (5 bases). Germline values: CDR1 SNHLY, CDR2 FYNNEI. This CDR3 contains 14 residues. V dropped 3 bases and J dropped 9 bases, with 15 bases sitting between them. CDR3 coding DNA: TGTGCCAGCAGTGAGGATGGGGGGTATTGGCCCCAGCATTTT. It codes for CASSEDGGYWPQHF.

The chain employs TRBV29-1 and TRBJ2-7, with TRBD1 matching over 7 bases. CDR1 and CDR2 (germline): SQVTM, ANQGSEA. The CDR3 is 13 residues long. V was clipped by 6 bases and J by 3 bases; unmatched bases: 8. This CDR3 is CSVGRDSYYEQYF. The CDR3 bases are TGCAGCGTCGGTCGGGACAGCTACTACGAGCAGTACTTC.

This chain links TRBV6-4 with TRBJ2-1; 9 positions match TRBD2. The CDR3 totals 13 residues. V lost 4 bases to trimming and J lost 10 bases; unmatched junction nucleotides: 5. Germline lookup yields CDR1 MRHNA and CDR2 SNTAGT. The chain's CDR3 is CASSVELAGEQFF. For the CDR3, the DNA is TGTGCCAGCAGTGTGGAACTAGCGGGCGAGCAGTTCTTC.

J is TRBJ2-2 and V is TRBV19, with 9 bases lining up with TRBD2. Germline trimming cut 0 bases from V and 4 bases from J; bases unmatched to any gene: 12. CDR1 LNHDA and CDR2 SQIVND come from the germline V gene (reference sequence). This CDR3 spans 19 amino acids. CDR3 region: CASSIEGRGGLSATGELFF. The CDR3 DNA follows: TGTGCCAGTAGTATAGAAGGGCGGGGGGGCCTGAGCGCCACCGGGGAGCTGTTTTTT.

This clone showed up just a few times. The genes are TRBV6-5 and TRBJ2-3; 9 bases match TRBD2. The CDR3 loop spans 14 amino acids. V lost 2 bases, J lost 9 bases, and 6 bases stayed unmatched. The V gene's germline CDR1 is MNHEY and CDR2 SVGAGI. CDR3 sequence: CASSYQRGARTQYF. CDR3 DNA sequence: TGTGCCAGCAGTTACCAGCGGGGGGCCAGGACGCAGTATTTT.

This clone was counted ten times or more. The chain links TRBV6-1 to TRBJ2-1; 10 positions agree with TRBD2. This CDR3 is 16 amino acids long. V was clipped by 2 bases and J by 1 base; unmatched bases: 2. Looked up from germline, CDR1 is MNHNS and CDR2 is SASEGT. CDR3 bases: TGTGCCAGCAGTGAAACAGCGGGGGGGTCCTACAATGAGCAGTTCTTC. Translation gives CASSETAGGSYNEQFF.

The CDR3 DNA sequence: TGTGCCAGCAGCTTAGCATCCACTCAAGAGACCCAGTACTTC. Encoded protein: CASSLASTQETQYF. The V call is TRBV7-2, the J call TRBJ2-5, with unresolved D. V was cut by 0 bases and J by 2 bases, with 7 bases left in between. CDR3 length equals 14 residues. Germline V CDR1 and CDR2: SGHTA, FQGNSA.

The chain joins TRBV5-6 to TRBJ1-6; D gene uncertain. Trimming took off 5 bases at V and 8 bases at J, with 14 bases between the two ends. Germline lookup yields CDR1 SGHDT and CDR2 YYEEEE. CDR3 length: 14 amino acids. The CDR3 DNA follows: TGTGCCAGCAGAACCGGGAGAAGGGATTCACCCCTCCACTTT. Amino acids: CASRTGRRDSPLHF.

The J gene is TRBJ1-2, the V gene TRBV18; possibly TRBD1 for D (6 bases). The germline CDR1 and CDR2 sequences are KGHSH and LQKENI. This CDR3 has 15 amino acids. Trimming cost V 5 bases and J 0 bases, with 13 bases left between them. The CDR3 bases are TGTGCCAGCTCAATAACCAGGGGTACTAACTATGGCTACACCTTC. Its protein is CASSITRGTNYGYTF. Full variable domain (outside the CDR3, taken from reference TRBV18 and TRBJ1-2): NAGVMQNPRHLVRRRGQEARLRCSPMKGHSHVYWYRQLPEEGLKFMVYLQKENIIDESGMPKERFSAEFPKEGPSILRIQQVVRGDSAAYFCASSITRGTNYGYTFGSGTRLTVV.

This chain connects TRBV30 to TRBJ2-1, with D possibly being TRBD2 (6 bases). Germline-derived CDR1 and CDR2 are GTSNPN and SVGIG (reference sequence). V dropped 6 bases and J dropped 0 bases, with 15 bases sitting between them. The CDR3 totals 15 residues. The CDR3 DNA reads as TGTGCCTGTAAAAAGGGACTTAGCTCCTACAATGAGCAGTTCTTC. This sequence encodes CACKKGLSSYNEQFF.